This TCR beta chain emerged from a study of PD-L1 blockade in urothelial cancer. Generated by immunoSEQ multiplex PCR, the TCRdb table keeps only in-frame clones and is missing some. This sample has around 120,000 clones, with approximately 90% found just once. The ends were cut back, 4 bases at V and 5 bases at J, with 13 bases in the middle. There are 14 residues in the CDR3. CDR1 is SGDLS and CDR2 is YYNGEE in the germline V gene. As for time point: peripheral blood 6 weeks after treatment start. The J gene is TRBJ2-4, the V gene TRBV9, with TRBD1 as a possible D gene (5 bases). Here the sequenced sample was PBMCs, taken around atezolizumab (anti-PD-L1) treatment. This TCR came from a man aged 55 to 70 with urothelial cancer. As DNA, the CDR3 is TGTGCCAGCAGCCCCCGGCTAGGGGAAAACATTCAGTACTTC. Translated, it gives CASSPRLGENIQYF.